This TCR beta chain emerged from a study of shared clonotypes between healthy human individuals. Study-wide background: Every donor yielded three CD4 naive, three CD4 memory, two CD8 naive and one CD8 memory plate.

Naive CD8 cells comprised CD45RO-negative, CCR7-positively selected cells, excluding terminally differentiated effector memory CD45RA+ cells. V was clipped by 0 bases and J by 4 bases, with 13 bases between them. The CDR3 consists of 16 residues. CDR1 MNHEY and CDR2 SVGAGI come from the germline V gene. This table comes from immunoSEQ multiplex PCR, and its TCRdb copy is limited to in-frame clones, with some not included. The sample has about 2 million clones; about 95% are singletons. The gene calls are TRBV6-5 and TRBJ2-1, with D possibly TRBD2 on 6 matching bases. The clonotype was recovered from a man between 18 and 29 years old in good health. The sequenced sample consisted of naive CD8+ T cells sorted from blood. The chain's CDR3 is CASSYSTGELYNEQFF. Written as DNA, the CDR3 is TGTGCCAGCAGTTACTCGACGGGGGAGCTTTACAATGAGCAGTTCTTC.